These 18 T cell receptor beta chains were sequenced from one sample in a study of control samples from healthy donors and cancer patients. Data came from immunoSEQ multiplex PCR; TCRdb stores just in-frame clones and leaves some out. The table includes 65,000 to 90,000 clones, about 89% detected once. The source material was PBMCs. The receptor set was obtained from a woman aged 50 to 60 with colorectal cancer.

The V call is TRBV7-2, the J call TRBJ1-1, with D possibly TRBD1 on 6 matching bases. CDR1 is SGHTA and CDR2 is FQGNSA in the germline V gene. The length of the CDR3 is 14 residues. Trimming shortened V by 5 bases and J by 5 bases, and 15 bases separated the two germline ends. The CDR3 DNA sequence: TGTGCCAGCAGCCTTCAGGGGATGGGTACTGAAGCTTTCTTT. Translated, it gives CASSLQGMGTEAFF.

The V gene is TRBV10-2, the J gene TRBJ2-3; 10 bases map to TRBD2. After removal of 6 bases from V and 4 bases from J, the junction contained 10 bases not matched to a gene. Germline V gene data show CDR1 as WSHSY and CDR2 as SAAADI. This CDR3 region has 16 residues. The CDR3 spells CASSLAGVGGPDTQYF. DNA of the CDR3: TGCGCCAGCAGCCTAGCGGGGGTAGGTGGACCAGATACGCAGTATTTT.

The chain uses TRBV20-1 and TRBJ1-5; D possibly corresponds to TRBD1 (5 bases). Germline CDR1 DFQATT, CDR2 SNEGSKA (reference sequence). The CDR3 runs to 13 residues. Trimming pared 3 bases from V and 3 bases from J, leaving 9 bases between. The CDR3 region has the DNA TGCAGTGCTAGTTCCAGGGTCAATCAGCCCCAGCATTTT. Protein sequence: CSASSRVNQPQHF.

CDR3 in DNA: TGTGCCAGCAGCCCCCGTGGGGGTGGTGAAAAACTGTTTTTT. This translates into CASSPRGGGEKLFF. This chain connects TRBV7-8 to TRBJ1-4, with a possible D match to TRBD1 (5 bases). Germline CDR1 and CDR2: SGHVS and FQNEAQ. V dropped 5 bases and J dropped 7 bases, with 14 bases sitting between them. This CDR3 is 14 amino acids long.

The genes are TRBV10-3 and TRBJ1-2, with 11 bases identical to TRBD1. The V gene's germline CDR1 is ENHRY and CDR2 SYGVKD. The CDR3 spans 18 residues. Unmatched junction bases numbered 8, after V lost 0 bases and J lost 2 bases. CDR3 amino acids: CAISESPDGTGGNYGYTF. Here the CDR3 DNA reads TGTGCCATCAGTGAGTCTCCGGACGGGACAGGGGGAAACTATGGCTACACCTTC.

The DNA for the CDR3 is TGTGCCAGCAGCCCTAGCGGGGGGGCCGGGGCCCAGTACTTC. Translated: CASSPSGGAGAQYF. The chain links TRBV3-1 (or the pseudogene TRBV3-2) to TRBJ2-5; TRBD2 aligns across 12 bases. The CDR3 extends over 14 amino acids. With V trimmed by 4 bases and J by 9 bases, 6 bases remained unmatched. Germline CDR1 reads LGHDT; CDR2 reads YNNKEL (reference sequence).

The chain combines TRBV5-1 with TRBJ2-3; D may be TRBD1 (6 bases). The CDR3 runs 13 residues. V was trimmed by 1 base and J by 6 bases, leaving 9 bases between them. Germline CDR1 reads SGHRS; CDR2 reads YFSETQ. CDR3 amino acids: CASSLNRVDTQYF. In DNA, the CDR3 is TGCGCCAGCAGCTTGAACAGGGTTGATACGCAGTATTTT.

The V gene is TRBV4-3, the J gene TRBJ2-3, with 8 bases that match TRBD2. Per the germline V gene, CDR1 is LGHNA and CDR2 is YSLEER. The V and J ends lost 4 bases and 4 bases, in that order; junction bases with no gene match: 7. The CDR3 spans 15 residues. DNA for the CDR3: TGCGCCAGCAGCCGAAAGCGGGGGAGCGCAGATACGCAGTATTTT. Translating gives CASSRKRGSADTQYF.

This chain connects TRBV4-3 to TRBJ2-3; 7 bases are a match to TRBD1. The CDR3 length is 18 residues. V dropped 1 base and J dropped 0; count of bases not matched to a gene: 10. The germline CDR1 and CDR2 sequences are LGHNA and YSLEER. CDR3 protein: CASSQARQGLSSTDTQYF. The CDR3 nucleotides are TGCGCCAGCAGCCAAGCGAGACAGGGCCTCAGTAGCACAGATACGCAGTATTTT.

The DNA of the CDR3 is TGTGCCAGCAGCCTTGGGGGCAATGAAAAACTGTTTTTT. It encodes CASSLGGNEKLFF. This chain uses TRBV3-1 (or the pseudogene TRBV3-2) with TRBJ1-4; the D gene is possibly TRBD1 (6 bases). Trimming stripped 4 bases from V and 5 bases from J, with 8 bases between. CDR3 length equals 13 residues. Germline loops: CDR1 LGHDT, CDR2 YNNKEL (reference sequence).

This clone has only one observation. The V and J genes are TRBV27 and TRBJ2-1, with D possibly being TRBD1 (6 bases). This CDR3 has 15 amino acids. CDR1 is MNHEY and CDR2 is SMNVEV in the germline V gene (reference sequence). Trimming removed 6 bases at V and 0 bases at J, with 12 bases between. The CDR3: CASRPRGSSYNEQFF. DNA for the CDR3: TGTGCCAGCAGGCCGAGGGGGAGCTCCTACAATGAGCAGTTCTTC.

This clone showed up just a few times. CDR3 DNA sequence: TGTGCCAGCAGTTCCTCAGGGGACACTGAAGCTTTCTTT. Protein: CASSSSGDTEAFF. The chain has TRBV2 and TRBJ1-1, with D maybe TRBD1 (6 bases). This CDR3 has 13 residues. Germline loops: CDR1 SNHLY, CDR2 FYNNEI. V lost 5 bases and J lost 3, with 10 bases in between.

The chain is built from TRBV12-3 or TRBV12-4 and TRBJ1-5; 7 positions match TRBD1. The CDR3 spans 12 residues. Trimming cost V 7 bases and J 7 bases; bases outside gene matches: 4. The CDR3 protein is CASTLQGQPQHF. CDR3 DNA sequence: TGTGCCAGCACCTTACAGGGGCAGCCCCAGCATTTT.

The chain joins TRBV2 to TRBJ1-4; TRBD1 is a possible D gene (5 bases). The ends were cut back, 0 bases at V and 5 bases at J, with 13 bases in the middle. In germline, CDR1 is SNHLY, CDR2 FYNNEI. There are 16 residues in the CDR3. CDR3 DNA sequence: TGTGCCAGCAGTGAAGCGCTCGCCGGGGGGAATGAAAAACTGTTTTTT. Translated, it gives CASSEALAGGNEKLFF. Variable domain in full (rest from reference TRBV2 and TRBJ1-4): EPEVTQTPSHQVTQMGQEVILRCVPISNHLYFYWYRQILGQKVEFLVSFYNNEISEKSEIFDDQFSVERPDGSNFTLKIRSTKLEDSAMYFCASSEALAGGNEKLFFGSGTQLSVL.

This rearrangement joins TRBV6-5 to TRBJ2-5, with D hard to call. Trimming pared 5 bases from V and 3 bases from J, leaving 4 bases between. This CDR3 spans 11 amino acids. Germline loops: CDR1 MNHEY, CDR2 SVGAGI. The CDR3 is CASSPKETQYF. The CDR3 bases are TGTGCCAGCAGTCCAAAAGAGACCCAGTACTTC.

This CDR3 is CASSHATGAGGLTGELFF. As DNA, the CDR3 is TGTGCCAGCAGCCACGCCACGGGGGCAGGGGGCCTGACCGGGGAGCTGTTTTTT. V usage is TRBV4-2 and J usage is TRBJ2-2; 8 nucleotides match TRBD1. Unmatched junction bases numbered 14, after V lost 3 bases and J lost 5 bases. Germline CDR1 and CDR2: LGHNA and YNFKEQ. The CDR3 extends over 18 amino acids.

This clone showed up just once. This sequence joins TRBV3-1 (or the pseudogene TRBV3-2) and TRBJ1-2; possible D gene TRBD1, 6 bases. V lost 0 bases to trimming and J lost 3 bases, with 14 bases between them. Germline V gene data show CDR1 as LGHDT and CDR2 as YNNKEL (reference sequence). This CDR3 is built from 16 residues. CDR3 loop: CASSQDVTGPYYGYTF. The CDR3 bases are TGTGCCAGCAGCCAAGACGTAACAGGGCCATACTATGGCTACACCTTC.

About this clone: A junction boundary mismatches the germline segment, possibly from a read error. The chain employs TRBV12-3 or TRBV12-4 and TRBJ2-3; D unresolved. The CDR3 totals 11 residues. The CDR3 sequence is CASSIADTQYF. The CDR3 DNA reads as TGTGCCAGCAGTATAGCAGATACGCAGTATTTT.